The 20 T cell receptor beta chains below all came from one sample that was sequenced in a study of a mutant IDH1 vaccine in newly diagnosed glioma (TCRdb year 2021). Antigens of these TCRs are unknown. This specimen's time point label, per the study, means: week 47, end of study. Every vaccine dose consisted of 300 ug of a 20-mer mutant IDH1 peptide in Montanide, administered subcutaneously together with topical imiquimod. Libraries were constructed by the immunoSEQ multiplex PCR assay. TCRdb carries this immuneACCESS record with in-frame sequences only. Its versions omit some clonotypes, under half of them owing to an unresolved V gene in the studies checked, with the rest unexplained. Here the sample has fewer than 55,000 clones; less than 75% occur a single time. The biggest ten clones account for more than 4.5% of the sample. This material consisted of peripheral blood mononuclear cells (PBMCs), taken from a glioma patient whose treatment included an IDH1 peptide vaccine. The receptor set was obtained from a man aged 40-50 years with glioma. Some clones in this sample may be carry-over from other donors' samples.

This chain connects TRBV7-9 to TRBJ2-1; a possible D gene is TRBD2 (6 bases). The CDR3 runs 14 residues. V lost 5 bases and J 9 bases, leaving 17 bases between the germline ends. The V gene's germline CDR1 is SEHNR and CDR2 FQNEAQ (reference sequence). The CDR3 loop reads CASSIFGGSTEQFF. The CDR3 DNA reads as TGTGCCAGCAGCATCTTCGGGGGTTCGACTGAGCAGTTCTTC.

V usage is TRBV6-5 and J usage is TRBJ2-7, with D unresolved. Germline CDR1 and CDR2: MNHEY and SVGAGI. V was pared by 5 bases and J by 1 base, with 6 bases between. The CDR3 is made up of 12 amino acids. The CDR3 bases are TGTGCCAGCAGTGGCAGTTCCTACGAGCAGTACTTC. It codes for CASSGSSYEQYF.

Only one count was recorded for this clone. The rearrangement joins TRBV4-1 to TRBJ2-6, with unresolved D. The V gene lost 0 bases and the J gene lost 4 bases, with 7 bases spanning the gap. Germline CDR1 MGHRA, CDR2 YSYEKL. The CDR3 consists of 15 residues. The CDR3 DNA follows: TGCGCCAGCAGCCAAGACAGGCCGGGGGCCAACGTCCTGACTTTC. This codes for CASSQDRPGANVLTF.

The gene calls are TRBV5-4 and TRBJ1-1, with 7 bases that match TRBD1. The V gene's germline CDR1 is SGHNT and CDR2 YYREEE (reference sequence). The CDR3 consists of 16 residues. Unmatched junction bases numbered 7, after V lost 0 bases and J lost 2 bases. The CDR3 here is CASSLGGQGGNTEAFF. The CDR3 DNA is TGTGCCAGCAGCTTGGGGGGCCAGGGGGGCAACACTGAAGCTTTCTTT.

The chain combines TRBV5-8 with TRBJ1-1; 7 nucleotides agree with TRBD1. Looked up from germline, CDR1 is SGHTS and CDR2 is YDEGEE. This CDR3 comprises 16 residues. J was trimmed by 8 bases and V by 4 bases; bases with no gene match: 17. The CDR3 protein is CASSRGAARGSAEAFF. The DNA for the CDR3 is TGTGCCAGCAGCCGGGGGGCGGCCAGGGGGTCGGCGGAAGCTTTCTTT.

The sample holds a few counts of this clone. This chain joins TRBV5-1 and TRBJ2-7; 8 bases map to TRBD1. This CDR3 has 15 residues. The V and J ends lost 2 bases and 5 bases, in that order; junction bases with no gene match: 9. The germline CDR1 and CDR2 sequences are SGHRS and YFSETQ. The CDR3 coding sequence is TGCGCCAGCAGCTTCGGTACGACAGGGGCCCACGAGCAGTACTTC. The encoded protein is CASSFGTTGAHEQYF.

J is TRBJ2-2 and V is TRBV5-5; D gene ambiguous. CDR3 size: 15 residues. Germline CDR1 reads SGHKS; CDR2 reads YYEKEE (reference sequence). Trimming removed 0 bases from V and 4 bases from J, with 10 bases in between. The CDR3 reads CASSLAVLTTGELFF. The CDR3 DNA sequence: TGTGCCAGCAGCTTGGCGGTTCTGACCACCGGGGAGCTGTTTTTT.

This rearrangement joins TRBV9 to TRBJ2-2; D possibly corresponds to TRBD1 (6 bases). The CDR3 has 16 amino acids. From germline, CDR1 is SGDLS and CDR2 YYNGEE. Trimming left V 3 bases short and J 0 bases short, with 12 bases between. Here the CDR3 reads CASSASDRPNTGELFF. In DNA, the CDR3 is TGTGCCAGCAGCGCTTCCGACAGGCCGAACACCGGGGAGCTGTTTTTT.

The rearrangement links TRBV10-3 to TRBJ2-3; 10 bases fit TRBD2. This CDR3 comprises 19 residues. Germline V gives CDR1 ENHRY, CDR2 SYGVKD. The J segment lost 0 bases and the V segment lost 0 bases, leaving 9 bases of the junction unmatched. The CDR3 bases are TGTGCCATCAGTGAGTCGACGGCTAGCGGGGGAGCTAGCACAGATACGCAGTATTTT. Translation gives CAISESTASGGASTDTQYF.

V and J are TRBV7-8 and TRBJ2-7, with 13 bases identical to TRBD2. After removal of 1 base from V and 4 bases from J, the junction contained 10 bases not matched to a gene. Germline assignment: CDR1 SGHVS and CDR2 FQNEAQ. This CDR3 spans 18 amino acids. CDR3 bases: TGTGCCAGCAGCTTAGTCGTGGGACTAGCGGGGCACCAGTACGAGCAGTACTTC. It is translated as CASSLVVGLAGHQYEQYF. Variable domain in full (rest from reference TRBV7-8 and TRBJ2-7): GAGVSQSPRYKVAKRGQDVALRCDPISGHVSLFWYQQALGQGPEFLTYFQNEAQLDKSGLPSDRFFAERPEGSVSTLKIQRTQQEDSAVYLCASSLVVGLAGHQYEQYFGPGTRLTVT.

The V gene is TRBV5-5, the J gene TRBJ2-7; 9 bases map to TRBD1. This CDR3 has 19 amino acids. Unmatched junction bases numbered 21, after V lost 4 bases and J lost 4 bases. Per the germline V gene, CDR1 is SGHKS and CDR2 is YYEKEE (reference sequence). This CDR3 is CASSRPGQGLKRGWYEQYF. The CDR3 DNA is TGTGCCAGCAGCCGACCGGGACAGGGATTAAAAAGGGGTTGGTACGAGCAGTACTTC.

This clone turned up a few times. The chain carries TRBV11-2 and TRBJ2-7; 13 bases are shared with TRBD2. V shed 4 bases, J shed 3 bases, and the junction held 6 bases outside the gene matches. CDR1 and CDR2 from the germline V gene are SGHAT and FQNNGV. CDR3 length equals 16 residues. The CDR3: CASSSTGTSGDYEQYF. The CDR3 bases are TGTGCCAGCAGCTCAACCGGGACTAGCGGGGACTACGAGCAGTACTTC.

The J gene is TRBJ2-5, the V gene TRBV5-1; possibly TRBD2 for D (5 bases). V lost 1 base, J lost 1 base, and 11 bases lay in between. This CDR3 comprises 15 residues. The germline V gene has CDR1 SGHRS and CDR2 YFSETQ. The CDR3 nucleotides are TGCGCCAGCAGCTTGTCCGCCGGGGTCCAAGAGACCCAGTACTTC. It codes for CASSLSAGVQETQYF.

This chain connects TRBV30 to TRBJ1-1; D is undetermined. This CDR3 is built from 13 residues. Germline V lookup: CDR1 GTSNPN, CDR2 SVGIG (reference sequence). V was shortened by 0 bases and J by 2 bases, with 7 bases between the two germline ends. This CDR3 is CAWSVSPNTEAFF. DNA of the CDR3: TGTGCCTGGAGTGTGTCCCCCAACACTGAAGCTTTCTTT.

This clone occurred once. J is TRBJ2-1 and V is TRBV30; a possible D gene is TRBD1 (5 bases). Trimming removed 3 bases from V and 7 bases from J, with 19 bases in between. The germline gives CDR1 GTSNPN, CDR2 SVGIG (reference sequence). There are 15 residues in the CDR3. CDR3 nucleotide sequence: TGTGCCTGGAGCCCTCCCCAGGGTATTTGGAATGAGCAGTTCTTC. This translates into CAWSPPQGIWNEQFF.

V usage is TRBV2 and J usage is TRBJ2-7; D ambiguous. The germline CDR1 and CDR2 sequences are SNHLY and FYNNEI. V lost 7 bases to trimming and J lost 4 bases, with 14 bases between them. The CDR3 has 13 amino acids. The CDR3 DNA follows: TGTGCCAGCAATACGGGCCCCGGTTACGAGCAGTACTTC. This translates into CASNTGPGYEQYF.

The V and J genes are TRBV5-1 and TRBJ1-4; D unclear. Trimming shortened V by 7 bases and J by 0 bases, and 13 bases separated the two germline ends. The CDR3 runs 15 residues. Germline loops: CDR1 SGHRS, CDR2 YFSETQ. CDR3 coding DNA: TGCGCCAGCCCAACGCGTGGGGCAACTAATGAAAAACTGTTTTTT. This gives the protein CASPTRGATNEKLFF.

This rearrangement joins TRBV19 to TRBJ2-7, with 8 positions matching TRBD1. This CDR3 has 15 residues. Trimming at V came to 6 bases and at J to 2 bases, leaving 9 bases not matched to a gene. Germline V gene sequence: CDR1 LNHDA, CDR2 SQIVND (reference sequence). The CDR3: CASRLRQGPPYEQYF. The CDR3 DNA reads as TGTGCCAGTAGGCTAAGACAGGGGCCGCCCTACGAGCAGTACTTC.

The chain has TRBV10-2 and TRBJ1-6; D call uncertain. Trimming took 3 bases from V and 9 from J, leaving 9 bases between them. Per the germline V gene, CDR1 is WSHSY and CDR2 is SAAADI. This CDR3 has 13 residues. The CDR3 sequence: CASSESLGSPLHF. In DNA, the CDR3 is TGCGCCAGCAGTGAATCTTTGGGTTCACCCCTCCACTTT.

The chain has TRBV7-9 and TRBJ1-1; possible D gene TRBD1, 6 bases. CDR1 is SEHNR and CDR2 is FQNEAQ in the germline V gene (reference sequence). V dropped 8 bases and J dropped 0 bases, with 13 bases sitting between them. The CDR3 runs 14 residues. The CDR3 nucleotides are TGTGCCAGCCAACTGGGGGGCATGAACACTGAAGCTTTCTTT. Its protein is CASQLGGMNTEAFF.